The next 19 T cell receptor beta chains were all read from a single sample in a study of cytomegalovirus exposure and HLA in healthy donors. In the PCR, 60 Vbeta and 13 Jbeta primers were used. TCRdb's copy holds only in-frame clones and misses some; the assay was immunoSEQ multiplex PCR. The sample yields roughly 140,000 clones, roughly 80% seen once. The specimen was PBMCs. Receptors originate from a man aged 35 to 55 in good health and CMV-seronegative.

CDR3 sequence (DNA): TGCGCCAGCAGCCAGCGGACTAGCGGGGGGGCGATTGAGCAGTTCTTC. Its translation is CASSQRTSGGAIEQFF. The gene calls are TRBV5-1 and TRBJ2-1; 15 nucleotides agree with TRBD2. The germline V gene has CDR1 SGHRS and CDR2 YFSETQ. V gave up 4 bases and J gave up 9 bases; unmatched junction bases: 8. The CDR3 is 16 residues long.

The CDR3 DNA reads as TGTGCCTGGAGTTCCGGACAGCTATACGAGCAGTACTTC. This gives the protein CAWSSGQLYEQYF. J is TRBJ2-5 and V is TRBV30; D is perhaps TRBD1 (6 bases). The DNA matches TRBJ2-7 better at its end, which makes the J call doubtful. The CDR3 has 13 amino acids. Germline CDR1 reads GTSNPN; CDR2 reads SVGIG (reference sequence).

This clone has a single count. The chain recombines TRBV27 with TRBJ1-6; possible D gene TRBD1, 5 bases. The germline CDR1 and CDR2 sequences are MNHEY and SMNVEV (reference sequence). The length of the CDR3 is 17 residues. The DNA for the CDR3 is TGTGGCCGAATCTACCGCAGGGTGGCGCACTATAATTCACCCCTCCACTTT. Translating gives CGRIYRRVAHYNSPLHF.

This clone was picked up one time. V usage is TRBV29-1 and J usage is TRBJ2-2, with D unclear. Germline V gene data show CDR1 as SQVTM and CDR2 as ANQGSEA. Trimming took 6 bases from V and 0 from J, leaving 8 bases between them. This CDR3 comprises 13 residues. In DNA form, the CDR3 reads TGCAGCGTCAGTATTTCGAACACCGGGGAGCTGTTTTTT. Translation: CSVSISNTGELFF.

The chain combines TRBV28 with TRBJ1-4, with D maybe TRBD1 (6 bases). The CDR3 contains 15 residues. The V and J ends lost 3 bases and 2 bases respectively, with 10 bases between them. Looked up from germline, CDR1 is MDHEN and CDR2 is SYDVKM. CDR3 nucleotide sequence: TGTGCCAGCAGTTTGAGAGGGGGTACTAATGAAAAACTGTTTTTT. Encoded protein: CASSLRGGTNEKLFF.

The chain couples TRBV30 to TRBJ2-7; TRBD1 matches at 10 bases. The CDR3 runs 15 residues. CDR1 is GTSNPN, CDR2 SVGIG, per germline (reference sequence). Trimming removed 0 bases from V and 3 bases from J; junction bases left unmatched: 5. CDR3 DNA: TGTGCCTGGAGTGTACCCGGGACAGGGGTCTACGAGCAGTACTTC. Translating gives CAWSVPGTGVYEQYF. Full variable domain (rest looked up from reference TRBV30 and TRBJ2-7): SQTIHQWPATLVQPVGSPLSLECTVEGTSNPNLYWYRQAAGRGLQLLFYSVGIGQISSEVPQNLSASRPQDRQFILSSKKLLLSDSGFYLCAWSVPGTGVYEQYFGPGTRLTVT.

The chain recombines TRBV30 with TRBJ1-4; 7 bases line up with TRBD1. Trimming removed 2 bases from V and 2 bases from J; junction bases left unmatched: 8. The CDR3 runs 16 residues. CDR1 and CDR2 from the germline V gene are GTSNPN and SVGIG (reference sequence). CDR3 loop: CAWSRQGVSTNEKLFF. CDR3 DNA: TGTGCCTGGAGTAGGCAGGGGGTTTCGACTAATGAAAAACTGTTTTTT.

The V and J genes are TRBV7-6 and TRBJ2-7, with a weak D call TRBD2 (6 bases). Trimming left V 5 bases short and J 4 bases short, with 21 bases between. CDR1 is SGHVS, CDR2 FNYEAQ, per germline. There are 16 residues in the CDR3. The CDR3 sequence: CASSTWPGDSRYEQYF. CDR3 coding DNA: TGTGCCAGCAGCACCTGGCCGGGGGATTCTAGATACGAGCAGTACTTC. Full variable domain (outside the CDR3, taken from reference TRBV7-6 and TRBJ2-7): GAGVSQSPRYKVTKRGQDVALRCDPISGHVSLYWYRQALGQGPEFLTYFNYEAQQDKSGLPNDRFSAERPEGSISTLTIQRTEQRDSAMYRCASSTWPGDSRYEQYFGPGTRLTVT.

This sequence joins TRBV7-9 and TRBJ1-1; no reliable D call. V was shortened by 5 bases and J by 0 bases, with 7 bases between the two germline ends. Germline-derived CDR1 and CDR2 are SEHNR and FQNEAQ (reference sequence). The CDR3 totals 13 residues. Here the CDR3 reads CASSPLMNTEAFF. The CDR3 nucleotides are TGTGCCAGCAGCCCTCTAATGAACACTGAAGCTTTCTTT.

J is TRBJ2-5 and V is TRBV5-1, with 7 bases fitting TRBD2. The CDR3 is 14 residues long. Germline CDR1 SGHRS, CDR2 YFSETQ. The junction had 4 bases not matched to a gene; V was cut back by 0 bases and J by 5 bases. CDR3 sequence: CASSLEREAETQYF. In nucleotides, the CDR3 is TGCGCCAGCAGCTTGGAGCGGGAAGCCGAGACCCAGTACTTC.

The CDR3 DNA follows: TGTGCCAGCAGCGTAGCAAGGGAGCAACTCACAGATACGCAGTATTTT. Residues: CASSVAREQLTDTQYF. V and J are TRBV9 and TRBJ2-3; maybe TRBD2 (5 bases). V lost 0 bases and J 2 bases, leaving 13 bases between the germline ends. This CDR3 has 16 residues. CDR1 is SGDLS, CDR2 YYNGEE, per germline.

The chain uses TRBV4-3 and TRBJ2-1; the match to TRBD2 covers 9 bases. This CDR3 is 17 amino acids long. With 1 base clipped from V and 10 bases from J, the junction kept 14 bases outside the gene matches. In germline, CDR1 is LGHNA, CDR2 YSLEER. The CDR3 DNA reads TGCGCCAGCAGCCAAGCAGCGATAGCGGGGGCCTACGGGGAGCAGTTCTTC. As protein: CASSQAAIAGAYGEQFF.

V and J are TRBV5-1 and TRBJ2-5; D is unclear. V lost 0 bases, J lost 4 bases, and 10 bases lay in between. The CDR3 length is 14 residues. Per the germline V gene, CDR1 is SGHRS and CDR2 is YFSETQ. CDR3 sequence reads: CASSLDERRETQYF. The CDR3 DNA reads TGCGCCAGCAGCTTGGATGAGAGAAGAGAGACCCAGTACTTC.

The rearrangement joins TRBV2 to TRBJ1-2; 8 bases line up with TRBD1. The CDR3 is made up of 14 amino acids. Per the germline V gene, CDR1 is SNHLY and CDR2 is FYNNEI. V lost 6 bases, J lost 4 bases, and 7 bases stayed unmatched. CDR3 sequence (DNA): TGTGCCAGCAGGTTAGGACAGGGCGCCTATGGCTACACCTTC. This codes for CASRLGQGAYGYTF.

The chain joins TRBV7-2 to TRBJ2-1; 16 bases are shared with TRBD2. This CDR3 has 17 amino acids. Looked up from germline, CDR1 is SGHTA and CDR2 is FQGNSA. Trimming cost V 5 bases and J 9 bases; bases outside gene matches: 10. CDR3 amino acids: CASSARGLAGGQGEQFF. CDR3 sequence (DNA): TGTGCCAGCAGCGCGAGGGGACTAGCGGGGGGGCAAGGTGAGCAGTTCTTC.

This clone was observed a single time. This chain links TRBV7-8 with TRBJ1-2; weak D call: TRBD1 (5 bases). CDR1 and CDR2 from the germline V gene are SGHVS and FQNEAQ. The CDR3 runs 12 residues. Trimming left V 5 bases short and J 8 bases short, with 12 bases between. The CDR3 spells CASSPDSGGYTF. In DNA form, the CDR3 reads TGTGCCAGCAGCCCCGACAGTGGCGGCTACACCTTC. The full variable domain, completed using reference TRBV7-8 and TRBJ1-2, is GAGVSQSPRYKVAKRGQDVALRCDPISGHVSLFWYQQALGQGPEFLTYFQNEAQLDKSGLPSDRFFAERPEGSVSTLKIQRTQQEDSAVYLCASSPDSGGYTFGSGTRLTVV.

The CDR3 here is CATSLAQGSNQPQHF. Here the CDR3 DNA reads TGTGCCACCTCCCTGGCGCAGGGTAGCAATCAGCCCCAGCATTTT. The V call is TRBV6-5, the J call TRBJ1-5; D possibly corresponds to TRBD1 (5 bases). The ends were cut back, 10 bases at V and 0 bases at J, with 16 bases in the middle. The CDR3 sequence is 15 residues long. CDR1 is MNHEY and CDR2 is SVGAGI in the germline V gene.

The rearrangement joins TRBV30 to TRBJ2-2; D uncertain. This CDR3 comprises 12 residues. Trimming cost V 4 bases and J 7 bases, with 10 bases left between them. Germline V gives CDR1 GTSNPN, CDR2 SVGIG (reference sequence). CDR3 sequence reads: CAWTRIGGELFF. For the CDR3, the DNA is TGTGCCTGGACCAGGATCGGCGGGGAGCTGTTTTTT.

The chain combines TRBV7-8 with TRBJ1-2; 7 bases map to TRBD1. In germline, CDR1 is SGHVS, CDR2 FQNEAQ. The CDR3 spans 14 residues. J was trimmed by 4 bases and V by 5 bases; bases with no gene match: 7. CDR3 in amino acids: CASSPPTGFYGYTF. The CDR3 DNA follows: TGTGCCAGCAGCCCGCCGACAGGGTTCTATGGCTACACCTTC.